Listed below are T cell receptor beta chains from one sample, sequenced in a study of blood T cell repertoires in COVID-19. The repertoire was sequenced with immunoSEQ multiplex PCR; TCRdb's copy has only in-frame clones and lacks some. The sample contains 150,000 to 200,000 clones, 65% to 85% of which appear only once. Material for sequencing was peripheral blood. These receptors were taken from a man aged 60 to 69 with active or convalescent COVID-19. Each CDR3 is given with its conserved first and last residue. D genes are given only for firm matches. Clone size, where shown, is once, few, many, or a class for clones that have expanded.

clone_size j_call v_call d_call cdr3_nt cdr3_aa
once TRBJ2-3 TRBV13 . TGTGCCAGCAGCTTTCCGGGCACAGATACGCAGTATTTT CASSFPGTDTQYF
. TRBJ2-7 TRBV7-2 . TGTGCCAGCAGCTTGCGTTGGCAGGGTATGAACGAGCAGTACTTC CASSLRWQGMNEQYF
. TRBJ1-5 TRBV6-2/TRBV6-3 . TGTGCCAGCAGCACCACGGGGGGAGGGGTCTACCAGCCCCAGCATTTT CASSTTGGGVYQPQHF
. TRBJ2-3 TRBV3-1/TRBV3-2 TRBD2 TGTGCCAGCAGCCAAGCGGGACTAGCGGGGGAGAACACAGATACGCAGTATTTT CASSQAGLAGENTDTQYF
. TRBJ2-3 TRBV4-1 TRBD2 TGCGCCAGCAGCCAAGATGCGGGAGATGGTTCAGATACGCAGTATTTT CASSQDAGDGSDTQYF
. TRBJ1-3 TRBV6-6 . TGTGCCAGCAGTTACTCGATCACGGGGGCTGGAAACACCATATATTTT CASSYSITGAGNTIYF
once TRBJ2-4 TRBV29-1 TRBD2 TGCAGCGTTGGCTTAGGCGGGAGCTTGGGAAACATTCAGTACTTC CSVGLGGSLGNIQYF
few TRBJ1-5 TRBV21-1 . TGTGCCAGCAGCATGGGACAGAACCTGTATAGCAATCAGCCCCAGCATTTT CASSMGQNLYSNQPQHF
. TRBJ2-5 TRBV19 TRBD1 TGTGCCAGTACCCCGTTCGGACAGGGGGGGGGAGAGACCCAGTACTTC CASTPFGQGGGETQYF
few TRBJ2-7 TRBV10-3 . TGTGCCATCAGTGAGTCAGACTGGGGCAGCTCCTACGAGCAGTACTTC CAISESDWGSSYEQYF
. TRBJ2-7 TRBV18 . TGTGCCAGCTCACGATTCCCGGACAGCCGTTCCTACGAGCAGTACTTC CASSRFPDSRSYEQYF
. TRBJ2-5 TRBV19 TRBD1 TGTGCCAGTAGTGGAACAGGGGGGTGGGAGACCCAGTACTTC CASSGTGGWETQYF
few TRBJ2-2 TRBV7-2 . TGTGCCAGCAGCTTAGATGCCTACAGGGCCTTCACCGGGGAGCTGTTTTTT CASSLDAYRAFTGELFF
. TRBJ2-1 TRBV7-3 TRBD2 TGTGCCAGCAGCGACGGACTAGCCAATGAGCAGTTCTTC CASSDGLANEQFF
once TRBJ2-7 TRBV9 . TGTGCCAGCAGCGTACACGGGAACGAGCAGTACTTC CASSVHGNEQYF
. TRBJ2-1 TRBV2 . TGTGCCAGCAGTGAAGGAAGGGGTGGTCGCTCCTACAATGAGCAGTTCTTC CASSEGRGGRSYNEQFF
. TRBJ1-4 TRBV2 . TGTGCCAGCAGTGACCCAGGGGAAAAACTGTTTTTT CASSDPGEKLFF
. TRBJ2-7 TRBV2 TRBD1 TGTGCCAGCAGTGAGACAGGGGGTGCGTACGAGCAGTACTTC CASSETGGAYEQYF
. TRBJ2-3 TRBV4-2 TRBD1 TGTGCCAGCAGTAAAACAATGGTAGGGGGCGCTAAGGAAATACATACGCAGTATTTT CASSKTMVGGAKEIHTQYF
. TRBJ2-7 TRBV4-1 . TGCGCCAGCAGCCAAGAAGTCGGGACTTACGAGCAGTACTTC CASSQEVGTYEQYF
. TRBJ2-7 TRBV27 TRBD2 TGTGCCAGGACTAGCGGGATAGACGAGCAGTACTTC CARTSGIDEQYF
. TRBJ1-1 TRBV12-3/TRBV12-4 . TGTGCCAGCAGTTTTTTCTCTGAAGCTTTCTTT CASSFFSEAFF
. TRBJ1-5 TRBV6-6 . TGTGCCAGCAGCTACCTGGGACTTAGCAATCAGCCCCAGCATTTT CASSYLGLSNQPQHF
once TRBJ2-3 TRBV7-9 TRBD2 TGTGCCAGCAGCCCACCGGGACTAGTGACAGATACGCAGTATTTT CASSPPGLVTDTQYF
. TRBJ2-1 TRBV5-1 TRBD2 TGCGCCAGCAGCTTGGCTGGGCTAGCGGGAGTTAGCCCCTACAATGAGCAGTTCTTC CASSLAGLAGVSPYNEQFF
. TRBJ1-6 TRBV6-5 TRBD1 TGTGCCAGCAGCGCCCGGGACAGGGGAGGTTCACCCCTCCACTTT CASSARDRGGSPLHF
. TRBJ1-4 TRBV5-6 TRBD1 TGTGCCAGCAGTCGGACAGGGGTGTACGAAAAACTGTTTTTT CASSRTGVYEKLFF
. TRBJ2-5 TRBV13 TRBD2 TGTGCCAGCAGCTCGGGGACTAGCGACCAAGAGACCCAGTACTTC CASSSGTSDQETQYF
. TRBJ2-2 TRBV3-1/TRBV3-2 . TGTGCCAGCAGCCCGTCGGGAGTTGGGACCGGGGAGCTGTTTTTT CASSPSGVGTGELFF
. TRBJ2-6 TRBV19 . TGTGCCAGTAGCGACACTAGTGCTGGGGCCAACGTCCTGACTTTC CASSDTSAGANVLTF
. TRBJ2-6 TRBV23-1 . TGCGCCAGCAGTCTCGACGAGGAGGGATCTGGGGCCAACGTCCTGACTTTC CASSLDEEGSGANVLTF
. TRBJ2-2 TRBV15 TRBD2 TGTGCCACCAGGGGACTAGTGGGGGGCCTAGTCGGGGAGCTGTTTTTT CATRGLVGGLVGELFF
. TRBJ2-2 TRBV7-9 . TGTGCCAGCAGCCGGACAGGGAGGGCCGGGGAGCTGTTTTTT CASSRTGRAGELFF
. TRBJ1-1 TRBV2 TRBD1 TGTGCCAGCACTAAGACAGGGCTCCGTACTGAAGCTTTCTTT CASTKTGLRTEAFF
. TRBJ2-1 TRBV5-1 . TGCGCCAGCAGCTCACCGGGACTGGAAACTGCCAATGAGCAGTTCTTC CASSSPGLETANEQFF
. TRBJ1-1 TRBV18 TRBD1 TGTGCCAGCTCACGACAGGGGAACACTGAAGCTTTCTTT CASSRQGNTEAFF
. TRBJ2-2 TRBV3-1/TRBV3-2 . TGTGCCAGCAGCCCGGAACAGGGTCGCGCCGGGGAGCTGTTTTTT CASSPEQGRAGELFF
. TRBJ2-1 TRBV7-6 TRBD2 TGTGCCAGCAGCCGTAAAGGACTAGTTCCCTACAATGAGCAGTTCTTC CASSRKGLVPYNEQFF
. TRBJ1-4 TRBV14 TRBD1 TGTGCCAGCAGCCGGGGACAGATCCCGGAAAAACTGTTTTTT CASSRGQIPEKLFF
. TRBJ1-1 TRBV6-6 TRBD1 TGTGCCAGCAGTTCCCCGACAGGGGGCACTGAAGCTTTCTTT CASSSPTGGTEAFF
. TRBJ2-1 TRBV24-1 TRBD2 TGTGCCACCAGGGATAGCGGGGCCTACAATGAGCAGTTCTTC CATRDSGAYNEQFF
. TRBJ2-2 TRBV6-5 . TGTGCCAGCAGCCCCGGGGGGAACACCGGGGAGCTGTTTTTT CASSPGGNTGELFF
. TRBJ1-5 TRBV19 . TGTGCCAGTAGTACACAGGGCTCAGGTCAGCCCCAGCATTTT CASSTQGSGQPQHF
. TRBJ1-1 TRBV7-9 TRBD1 TGTGCCAGCAGCTTAGGACAGGGGGTGGCTGAAGCTTTCTTT CASSLGQGVAEAFF
. TRBJ2-6 TRBV11-1 . TGTGCCAGCAGCTTAGACAGGGCTGGGGCCAACGTCCTGACTTTC CASSLDRAGANVLTF
. TRBJ2-3 TRBV18 TRBD2 TGTGCCAGTCGGGCTAGCGGGGGAGGCACAGATACGCAGTATTTT CASRASGGGTDTQYF
. TRBJ2-1 TRBV5-1 . TGCGCCAGCAGCGCACGGGACACTAAGGATGAGCAGTTCTTC CASSARDTKDEQFF
. TRBJ2-5 TRBV7-6 TRBD1 TGTGCCAGCAGCGATACCGGGACAGGGGAAGAGACCCAGTACTTC CASSDTGTGEETQYF
few TRBJ1-1 TRBV6-6 . TGTGCCAGCAGTTACCGGAGGGGAGGGGACACTGAAGCTTTCTTT CASSYRRGGDTEAFF
. TRBJ1-5 TRBV25-1 . TGTGCCAGCAGTGGCGAGGGCGCGCAGCCCCAGCATTTT CASSGEGAQPQHF
. TRBJ1-1 TRBV11-2 . TGTGCCAGCAGCTTAACCGGGATGAACACTGAAGCTTTCTTT CASSLTGMNTEAFF
many TRBJ1-1 TRBV19 . TGTGCCAGTAGTACAGTGACAGCGAACACTGAAGCTTTCTTT CASSTVTANTEAFF
. TRBJ2-3 TRBV7-2 TRBD2 TGTGCCAGCAGCCCTAGCGGGGGCACAGATACGCAGTATTTT CASSPSGGTDTQYF
. TRBJ2-2 TRBV7-8 TRBD1 TGTGCCAGCAGCGCGACCGGGACAGGGGAAAACACCGGGGAGCTGTTTTTT CASSATGTGENTGELFF
. TRBJ2-3 TRBV10-3 TRBD1 TGTGCCATCAGCGGACAGGCCGGAGATACGCAGTATTTT CAISGQAGDTQYF
. TRBJ1-2 TRBV7-2 . TGTGCCAGCAGCCTCACAGGGATTCTAGGGTATGGCTACACCTTC CASSLTGILGYGYTF
. TRBJ1-3 TRBV5-1 TRBD1 TGCGCCAGCAGCCCTGACAGGGGCGGAAACACCATATATTTT CASSPDRGGNTIYF
. TRBJ2-3 TRBV2 . TGTGCCAGCAGCTGGGCAGTGAGAGACACAGATACGCAGTATTTT CASSWAVRDTDTQYF
. TRBJ1-1 TRBV6-5 TRBD1 TGTGCCAGCAGCCCCGGACAGGGCGTGAACACTGAAGCTTTCTTT CASSPGQGVNTEAFF
few TRBJ1-6 TRBV7-3 . TGTGCCAGCAGCTTACAGGGGACTTCACCCCTCCACTTT CASSLQGTSPLHF